Following are 26 T cell receptor beta chains from one sample sequenced in a study of T cells in Graves' hyperthyroidism and ophthalmopathy. Amplified TCR beta CDR3 regions derived from RNA transcripts. HTBI primers were used for first-round RT-PCR of the TCR CDR3. TCRdb recomputed calls from the multiplex PCR reads with MiXCR, one row per CDR3 protein. This sample yields around 540,000 distinct CDR3 sequences, of which more than 45% are seen a single time; approximately 8.2% belongs to the top ten. Sequenced sample: peripheral blood or thyroid tissue (not recorded which). These receptors all stem from a woman under 30 with Graves' hyperthyroidism.

The chain employs TRBV7-9 and TRBJ1-6; possibly TRBD1 for D (5 bases). This CDR3 spans 15 amino acids. V lost 3 bases, J lost 8 bases, and 14 bases lay in between. The germline gives CDR1 SEHNR, CDR2 FQNEAQ (reference sequence). The CDR3 DNA sequence: TGTGCCAGCAGCTTGGGTGGGGGTTTCGATTCACCCCTCCACTTT. Amino acids: CASSLGGGFDSPLHF.

This clonotype has just a few counts. This rearrangement joins TRBV7-9 to TRBJ1-2; D remains unclear. CDR3 length: 15 amino acids. With 3 bases removed from V and 0 bases from J, the gap between germline ends came to 11 bases. Germline CDR1 reads SEHNR; CDR2 reads FQNEAQ (reference sequence). CDR3 bases: TGTGCCAGCAGCTTTTCGGTGGGAGCTAACTATGGCTACACCTTC. Translated, it gives CASSFSVGANYGYTF.

The DNA for the CDR3 is TGTGCCAGCAGCCCGCGGGGACAGCAAGAGACCCAGTACTTC. Its translation: CASSPRGQQETQYF. V and J are TRBV13 and TRBJ2-5, with D possibly TRBD1 on 7 matching bases. Looked up from germline, CDR1 is PRHDT and CDR2 is FYEKMQ (reference sequence). V gave up 5 bases and J gave up 2 bases, with 12 bases separating them. CDR3 length: 14 amino acids.

This clonotype was seen repeatedly, ten times or more. The V call is TRBV12-3 or TRBV12-4, the J call TRBJ1-2; 7 positions match TRBD1. V lost 7 bases and J lost 4; bases outside the gene matches: 3. CDR3 length equals 12 residues. For the CDR3, the DNA is TGTGCCAGCACAGGGGACAGCTATGGCTACACCTTC. This translates into CASTGDSYGYTF.

V gene TRBV10-3 combines with J gene TRBJ2-5, with TRBD2 matching 9 bases. The V and J ends lost 8 bases and 5 bases, in that order; junction bases with no gene match: 3. The CDR3 runs 12 residues. CDR1 and CDR2 (germline): ENHRY, SYGVKD. CDR3 DNA sequence: TGTGCCATCGGACTAGCGAAGGAGACCCAGTACTTC. Amino acid sequence: CAIGLAKETQYF.

This chain links TRBV7-9 with TRBJ1-4; tentatively, D is TRBD1 (5 bases). The germline gives CDR1 SEHNR, CDR2 FQNEAQ (reference sequence). The CDR3 loop spans 13 amino acids. Trimming removed 5 bases from V and 8 bases from J, with 12 bases in between. The CDR3 loop is CASSKLTDEKLFF. The CDR3 DNA follows: TGTGCCAGCAGCAAATTGACAGACGAAAAACTGTTTTTT. Combining the CDR3 with reference TRBV7-9 and TRBJ1-4 gives the whole variable domain DTGVSQNPRHKITKRGQNVTFRCDPISEHNRLYWYRQTLGQGPEFLTYFQNEAQLEKSRLLSDRFSAERPKGSFSTLEIQRTEQGDSAMYLCASSKLTDEKLFFGSGTQLSVL.

The rearrangement joins TRBV10-3 to TRBJ1-1, with a tentative D call TRBD1 (5 bases). V was trimmed by 6 bases and J by 2 bases, leaving 13 bases between them. Germline assignment: CDR1 ENHRY and CDR2 SYGVKD. There are 14 residues in the CDR3. CDR3 region: CAISDVGGNTEAFF. The CDR3 nucleotides read TGTGCCATCAGCGATGTCGGGGGAAACACTGAAGCTTTCTTT.

The chain has TRBV29-1 and TRBJ2-6; no definite D call. The V gene's germline CDR1 is SQVTM and CDR2 ANQGSEA. Trimming took 0 bases from V and 4 from J, leaving 7 bases between them. The CDR3 covers 14 residues. This chain's CDR3 is CSVEDGTGANVLTF. The CDR3 DNA reads as TGCAGCGTTGAAGACGGTACAGGGGCCAACGTCCTGACTTTC.

This rearrangement joins TRBV9 to TRBJ2-5; a possible D gene is TRBD2 (7 bases). V lost 0 bases and J 5 bases, leaving 14 bases between the germline ends. Germline values: CDR1 SGDLS, CDR2 YYNGEE. CDR3 size: 15 residues. The CDR3 reads CASSVAPAGHETQYF. CDR3 sequence (DNA): TGTGCCAGCAGCGTAGCTCCAGCGGGACACGAGACCCAGTACTTC.

This clonotype has ten or more counts. The chain carries TRBV25-1 and TRBJ1-4; D is undetermined. The length of the CDR3 is 13 residues. Looked up from germline, CDR1 is MGHDK and CDR2 is SYGVNS. Trimming pared 4 bases from V and 10 bases from J, leaving 13 bases between. The DNA of the CDR3 is TGTGCCAGCAGTGTCTTAGCGACCGGAAAACTGTTTTTT. Protein product: CASSVLATGKLFF.

The chain recombines TRBV12-3 or TRBV12-4 with TRBJ1-1; D uncertain. The CDR3 has 14 amino acids. Between the trimmed V and J ends, which lost 8 bases and 0 bases, there was a span of 13 bases. CDR3 protein: CASRHTTMNTEAFF. The CDR3 DNA sequence: TGTGCCAGCCGACACACAACTATGAACACTGAAGCTTTCTTT.

Concerning this clonotype: The junction departs from the called germline gene at one end, perhaps through a read error. The rearrangement joins TRBV15 to TRBJ2-2; 11 bases align to TRBD1. CDR3 length equals 15 residues. The germline CDR1 and CDR2 sequences are LNHNV and YYDKDF (reference sequence). The CDR3 sequence: CATNEGQGGTGELFF. CDR3 coding DNA: TGTGCCACCAACGAGGGACAGGGGGGCACCGGGGAGCTGTTCTTT.

V gene TRBV7-2 combines with J gene TRBJ1-5; D may be TRBD1 (5 bases). This CDR3 is 16 amino acids long. V was pared by 6 bases and J by 6 bases, with 21 bases between. Germline V gene lookup returns CDR1 SGHTA and CDR2 FQGNSA. DNA of the CDR3: TGTGCCAGCAGTGGCCCCTACTTCAGGGTGAGTCAGCCCCAGCATTTT. Protein product: CASSGPYFRVSQPQHF.

J is TRBJ2-5 and V is TRBV7-9; 10 positions match TRBD2. CDR3 length equals 15 residues. V was clipped by 5 bases and J by 3 bases; unmatched bases: 6. CDR1 is SEHNR and CDR2 is FQNEAQ in the germline V gene (reference sequence). The CDR3 is CASSASGTSEETQYF. The CDR3, as DNA: TGTGCCAGCAGCGCCTCCGGGACTAGCGAAGAGACCCAGTACTTC.

In this sample, this clonotype turned up many times. The chain links TRBV2 to TRBJ2-5; TRBD1 matches 8 bases. The V and J ends lost 7 bases and 4 bases, in that order; junction bases with no gene match: 8. Germline values: CDR1 SNHLY, CDR2 FYNNEI. The CDR3 is made up of 14 amino acids. The CDR3 DNA reads as TGTGCCAGCAATCAGGACAGGGCCCGAGAGACCCAGTACTTC. It yields the protein CASNQDRARETQYF.

The chain links TRBV29-1 to TRBJ2-7; the match to TRBD1 covers 10 bases. Germline V gene lookup returns CDR1 SQVTM and CDR2 ANQGSEA. The CDR3 has 15 amino acids. V trimming: 0 bases; J trimming: 5 bases; junction bases outside the gene matches: 7. CDR3 protein: CSVEEGDRGDNEQYF. The CDR3 bases are TGCAGCGTTGAAGAAGGGGACAGGGGAGATAACGAGCAGTACTTC.

The J gene is TRBJ2-5, the V gene TRBV2, with D hard to call. The DNA end is a closer match to TRBJ2-1, so the J assignment may be wrong. CDR1 is SNHLY and CDR2 is FYNNEI in the germline V gene. The CDR3 spans 12 residues. The chain's CDR3 is CASSVDYNEQFF. CDR3 bases: TGTGCCAGCAGTGTGGACTACAATGAGCAGTTCTTC.

The chain carries TRBV2 and TRBJ2-5; D is possibly TRBD1 or TRBD2 (5 bases each). The CDR3 is made up of 14 amino acids. Germline CDR1 and CDR2: SNHLY and FYNNEI. V shed 4 bases and J shed 2 bases, with 11 bases lying between them. The DNA of the CDR3 is TGTGCCAGCAGTGGAGGGACCTATCAAGAGACCCAGTACTTC. It is translated as CASSGGTYQETQYF.

This clonotype has just a few counts. The V call is TRBV7-8, the J call TRBJ1-5; 7 bases are a match to TRBD1. The germline gives CDR1 SGHVS, CDR2 FQNEAQ. The CDR3 runs 17 residues. The J segment lost 1 base and the V segment lost 7 bases, leaving 13 bases of the junction unmatched. CDR3 nucleotides: TGTGCCAGCACCAACTTTGTGACAGGGCCAAGCAATCAGCCCCAGCATTTT. This translates into CASTNFVTGPSNQPQHF.

This chain links TRBV2 with TRBJ1-4, with unresolved D. The CDR3 loop spans 11 amino acids. Germline lookup yields CDR1 SNHLY and CDR2 FYNNEI. V lost 9 bases and J lost 8, with 10 bases in between. CDR3 coding DNA: TGTGCCAGGGCATTAGGGGAAAAACTGTTTTTT. Its translation is CARALGEKLFF.

This clonotype was counted a few times. This chain links TRBV20-1 with TRBJ1-6, with D maybe TRBD1 (6 bases). Per germline, CDR1 DFQATT and CDR2 SNEGSKA (reference sequence). There are 14 residues in the CDR3. V was pared by 2 bases and J by 3 bases, with 8 bases between. The CDR3 region is CSARRDNYNSPLHF. For the CDR3, the DNA is TGCAGTGCTAGAAGGGACAACTATAATTCACCCCTCCACTTT.

A word on this clonotype: Its ends do not fully match the called genes, so a read error is possible. Written as DNA, the CDR3 is TGTGCCAGTAGTATAGGTCCGGTTTTCAATTTT. Translation: CASSIGPVFNF. V is TRBV19 and J is TRBJ1-4; no reliable D call. Germline-derived CDR1 and CDR2 are LNHDA and SQIVND (reference sequence). This CDR3 contains 11 residues. Full variable domain (outside the CDR3, taken from reference TRBV19 and TRBJ1-4): DGGITQSPKYLFRKEGQNVTLSCEQNLNHDAMYWYRQDPGQGLRLIYYSQIVNDFQKGDIAEGYSVSREKKESFPLTVTSAQKNPTAFYLCASSIGPVFNFGSGTQLSVL.

Notes on this clonotype: Just one base apart from a much larger clone, this may be a read error. This sequence joins TRBV2 and TRBJ2-7; D gene ambiguous. Germline V gene data show CDR1 as SNHLY and CDR2 as FYNNEI. Trimming took 10 bases from V and 7 from J, leaving 11 bases between them. The length of the CDR3 is 10 residues. CDR3 protein: CANTQGEQYF. CDR3 DNA: TGTGCCAACACCCAAGGGGAGCAGTACTTC.

This clonotype turned up a few times. The junction shows a germline mismatch at one end, possibly a read error. The rearrangement links TRBV7-8 to TRBJ1-6; D not resolved. Germline lookup yields CDR1 SGHVS and CDR2 FQNEAQ. The CDR3 runs to 15 residues. CDR3 nucleotides: TGCGCCAGCAGCCAAGTGGAGGGTTCGGGGTCACCCCTCCACTTT. Protein: CASSQVEGSGSPLHF.

This clonotype was picked up a small number of times. The genes are TRBV7-9 and TRBJ1-5; TRBD1 matches 8 bases. The CDR3 consists of 15 residues. The V and J ends lost 5 bases and 5 bases, in that order; junction bases with no gene match: 8. Germline CDR1 SEHNR, CDR2 FQNEAQ (reference sequence). The CDR3 sequence is CASSVTGTGDQPQHF. The CDR3 DNA is TGTGCCAGCAGCGTTACGGGGACAGGAGATCAGCCCCAGCATTTT.

This clonotype has ten or more counts. The chain couples TRBV29-1 to TRBJ2-7; D is perhaps TRBD1 (6 bases). Trimming took 3 bases from V and 2 from J, leaving 11 bases between them. This CDR3 spans 13 amino acids. Germline loops: CDR1 SQVTM, CDR2 ANQGSEA. The CDR3 nucleotides read TGCAGCGTTGAGGACAGTGCGACCTACGAGCAGTACTTC. Translated: CSVEDSATYEQYF.